The 10 T cell receptor beta chains in this list originate from one sample, sequenced in a study of shared clonotypes between healthy human individuals. Libraries were prepared by immunoSEQ multiplex PCR; TCRdb keeps only in-frame clonotypes and omits some of them. This table holds some 1 million clones, more than 60% found once. Sample: memory CD4+ T cells sorted from blood. Subset denoted: CD45RA-negative fraction. The receptor source for this set is a man aged 18-30 years in good health.

The V call is TRBV9, the J call TRBJ2-1; D is possibly TRBD1 or TRBD2 (5 bases each). V shed 1 base and J shed 0 bases, with 11 bases lying between them. Germline V gives CDR1 SGDLS, CDR2 YYNGEE. This CDR3 region has 16 residues. In nucleotides, the CDR3 is TGTGCCAGCAGCGTACTCGGGACGAGCTCCTACAATGAGCAGTTCTTC. This codes for CASSVLGTSSYNEQFF.

This clone was seen a few times. The V and J genes are TRBV5-4 and TRBJ1-2; the D gene is possibly TRBD1 (5 bases). Between the trimmed V and J ends, which lost 1 base and 9 bases, there was a span of 10 bases. Germline lookup yields CDR1 SGHNT and CDR2 YYREEE (reference sequence). The CDR3 contains 12 residues. The CDR3, as DNA: TGTGCCAGCAGCTTGCGGGGGGTAAGCTACACCTTC. Its protein product is CASSLRGVSYTF.

The rearrangement joins TRBV19 to TRBJ1-5; D unclear. In germline, CDR1 is LNHDA, CDR2 SQIVND (reference sequence). CDR3 length: 15 residues. Trimming pared 4 bases from V and 0 bases from J, leaving 10 bases between. In nucleotides, the CDR3 is TGTGCCAGTAGTACCACCCGACTTAGCAATCAGCCCCAGCATTTT. Translation: CASSTTRLSNQPQHF.

CDR3 sequence reads: CASSPDSGWGEQYF. CDR3 in DNA: TGTGCCAGCAGCCCAGATTCGGGCTGGGGCGAGCAGTACTTC. The chain has TRBV7-6 and TRBJ2-7; D not certain. Deletions cut 5 bases from V and 6 bases from J, with 17 bases between. CDR1 and CDR2 from the germline V gene are SGHVS and FNYEAQ. The CDR3 is made up of 14 amino acids.

This clone was seen only once. The gene calls are TRBV18 and TRBJ1-1, with TRBD1 as a possible D gene (6 bases). Looked up from germline, CDR1 is KGHSH and CDR2 is LQKENI. The CDR3 consists of 16 residues. The ends were cut back, 6 bases at V and 1 base at J, with 18 bases in the middle. This chain's CDR3 is CASSPWGGARNTEAFF. CDR3 coding DNA: TGTGCCAGCTCCCCATGGGGGGGGGCGCGGAACACTGAAGCTTTCTTT.

The genes are TRBV6-6 and TRBJ1-2; D unresolved. Germline V lookup: CDR1 MNHNY, CDR2 SVGAGI (reference sequence). CDR3 length: 16 amino acids. Trimming took off 0 bases at V and 0 bases at J, with 11 bases between the two ends. The CDR3, as DNA: TGTGCCAGCAGTTACTCTGCAGGAGCAGCTAACTATGGCTACACCTTC. As protein: CASSYSAGAANYGYTF.

The chain recombines TRBV11-3 with TRBJ2-5; D is unclear. Germline values: CDR1 SGHNT, CDR2 YENEEA. Trimming removed 1 base at V and 3 bases at J, with 12 bases between. The CDR3 runs 15 residues. CDR3 DNA sequence: TGTGCCAGCAGCTTAGGCGACCGGGTAGAAGAGACCCAGTACTTC. Its translation is CASSLGDRVEETQYF.

There are a few counts of this clone. This chain connects TRBV5-1 to TRBJ1-4; D is perhaps TRBD1 (5 bases). The CDR3 length is 18 residues. Germline-derived CDR1 and CDR2 are SGHRS and YFSETQ. Trimming removed 3 bases from V and 0 bases from J, with 18 bases in between. The CDR3 sequence is CASSSLIGGEATNEKLFF. CDR3 coding DNA: TGCGCCAGCAGCTCCTTGATTGGGGGGGAGGCAACTAATGAAAAACTGTTTTTT.

As concerns this clone: The sample carries other DNA sequences with the same CDR3. V gene TRBV18 combines with J gene TRBJ1-4; D gene ambiguous. This CDR3 region has 12 residues. The germline V and J ends were trimmed by 3 bases and 5 bases, with 4 bases remaining between them. Germline loops: CDR1 KGHSH, CDR2 LQKENI. The DNA of the CDR3 is TGTGCCAGCTCACCTAACAATGAAAAACTGTTTTTT. This translates into CASSPNNEKLFF.

V usage is TRBV30 and J usage is TRBJ2-5; 8 nucleotides match TRBD2. Germline V gives CDR1 GTSNPN, CDR2 SVGIG (reference sequence). The CDR3 is 15 amino acids. V was pared by 0 bases and J by 4 bases, with 7 bases of the junction left unmatched. CDR3 in DNA: TGTGCCTGGAGTGTATTCACCGGGAGGGCAGAGACCCAGTACTTC. Residues: CAWSVFTGRAETQYF. Filled out from reference TRBV30 and TRBJ2-5, the complete variable domain reads SQTIHQWPATLVQPVGSPLSLECTVEGTSNPNLYWYRQAAGRGLQLLFYSVGIGQISSEVPQNLSASRPQDRQFILSSKKLLLSDSGFYLCAWSVFTGRAETQYFGPGTRLLVL.